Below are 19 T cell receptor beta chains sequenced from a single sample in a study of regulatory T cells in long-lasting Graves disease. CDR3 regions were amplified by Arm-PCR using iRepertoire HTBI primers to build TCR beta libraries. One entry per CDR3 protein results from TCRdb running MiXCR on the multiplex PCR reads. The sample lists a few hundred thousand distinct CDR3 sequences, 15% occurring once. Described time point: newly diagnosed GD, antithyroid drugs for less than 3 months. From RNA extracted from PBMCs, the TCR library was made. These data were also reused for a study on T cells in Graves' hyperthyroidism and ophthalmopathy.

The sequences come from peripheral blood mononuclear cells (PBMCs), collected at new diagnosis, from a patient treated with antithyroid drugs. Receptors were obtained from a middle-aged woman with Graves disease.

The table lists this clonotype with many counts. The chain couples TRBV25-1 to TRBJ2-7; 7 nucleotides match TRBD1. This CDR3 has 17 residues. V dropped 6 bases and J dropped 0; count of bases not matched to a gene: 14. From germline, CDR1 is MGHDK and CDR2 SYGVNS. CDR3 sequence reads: CASRGSRDRESSYEQYF. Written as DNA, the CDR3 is TGTGCCAGCAGAGGTTCAAGAGACAGGGAAAGCTCCTACGAGCAGTACTTC.

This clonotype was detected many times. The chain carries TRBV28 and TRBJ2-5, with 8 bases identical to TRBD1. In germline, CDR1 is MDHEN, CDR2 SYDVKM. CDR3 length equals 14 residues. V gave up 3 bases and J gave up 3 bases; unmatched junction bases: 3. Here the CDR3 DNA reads TGTGCCAGCAGTTTCCCGGACAGGGAAGAGACCCAGTACTTC. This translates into CASSFPDREETQYF.

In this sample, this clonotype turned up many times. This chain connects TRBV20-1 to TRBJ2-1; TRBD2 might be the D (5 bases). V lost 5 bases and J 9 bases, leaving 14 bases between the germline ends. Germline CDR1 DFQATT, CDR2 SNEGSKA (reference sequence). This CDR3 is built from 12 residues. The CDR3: CSAPTTGIEQFF. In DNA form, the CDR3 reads TGCAGTGCTCCCACCACCGGGATTGAGCAGTTCTTC.

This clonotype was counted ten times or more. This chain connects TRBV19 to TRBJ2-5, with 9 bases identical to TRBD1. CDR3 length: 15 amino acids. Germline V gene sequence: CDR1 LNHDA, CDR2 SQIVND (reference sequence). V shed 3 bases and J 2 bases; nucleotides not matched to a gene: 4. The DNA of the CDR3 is TGTGCCAGTAGTATTATGGGACAGGGACAAGAGACCCAGTACTTC. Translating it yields CASSIMGQGQETQYF.

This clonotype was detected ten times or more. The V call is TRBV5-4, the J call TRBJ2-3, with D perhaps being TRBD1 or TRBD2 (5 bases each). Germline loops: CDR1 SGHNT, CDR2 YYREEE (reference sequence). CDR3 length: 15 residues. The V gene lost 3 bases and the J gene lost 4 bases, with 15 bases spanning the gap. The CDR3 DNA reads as TGTGCCAGCAGCTCGACCGGGACCGGCTCAGATACGCAGTATTTT. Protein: CASSSTGTGSDTQYF.

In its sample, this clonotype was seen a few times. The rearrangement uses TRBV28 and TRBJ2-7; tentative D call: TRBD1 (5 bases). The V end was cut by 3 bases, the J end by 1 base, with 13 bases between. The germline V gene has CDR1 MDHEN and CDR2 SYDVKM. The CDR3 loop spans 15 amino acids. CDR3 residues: CASSFGARSSYEQYF. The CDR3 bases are TGTGCCAGCAGTTTTGGGGCTAGGAGTTCCTACGAGCAGTACTTC.

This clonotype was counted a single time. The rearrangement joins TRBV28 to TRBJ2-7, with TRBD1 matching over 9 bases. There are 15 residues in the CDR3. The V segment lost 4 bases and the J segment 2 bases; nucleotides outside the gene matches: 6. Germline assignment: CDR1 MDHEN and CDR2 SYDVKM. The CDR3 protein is CASSSLGTGPYEQYF. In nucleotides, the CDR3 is TGTGCCAGCAGTTCTTTGGGGACAGGGCCCTACGAGCAGTACTTC.

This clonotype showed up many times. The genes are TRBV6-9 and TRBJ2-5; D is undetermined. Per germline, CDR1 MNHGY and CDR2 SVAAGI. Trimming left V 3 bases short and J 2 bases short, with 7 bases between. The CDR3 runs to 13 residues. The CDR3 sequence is CASSYVQQETQYF. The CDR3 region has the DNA TGTGCCAGCAGTTACGTGCAGCAAGAGACCCAGTACTTC.

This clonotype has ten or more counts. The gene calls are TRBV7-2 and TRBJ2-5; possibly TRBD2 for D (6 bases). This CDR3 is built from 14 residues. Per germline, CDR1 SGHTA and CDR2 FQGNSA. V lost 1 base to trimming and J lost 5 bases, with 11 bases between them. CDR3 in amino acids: CASSLDREWETQYF. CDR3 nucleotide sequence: TGTGCCAGCAGCTTAGATCGGGAGTGGGAGACCCAGTACTTC.

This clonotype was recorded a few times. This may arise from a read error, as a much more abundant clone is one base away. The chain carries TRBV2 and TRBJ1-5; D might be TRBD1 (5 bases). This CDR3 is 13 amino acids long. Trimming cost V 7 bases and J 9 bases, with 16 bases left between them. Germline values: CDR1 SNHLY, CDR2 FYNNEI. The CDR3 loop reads CASKAQDASPQHF. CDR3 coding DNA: TGTGCCAGCAAGGCACAGGACGCTTCGCCCCAGCATTTT.

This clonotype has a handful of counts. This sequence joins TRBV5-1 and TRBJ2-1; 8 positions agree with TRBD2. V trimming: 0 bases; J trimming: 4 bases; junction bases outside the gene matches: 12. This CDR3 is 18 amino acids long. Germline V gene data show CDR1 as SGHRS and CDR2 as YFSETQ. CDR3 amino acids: CASSLVWREASPYNEQFF. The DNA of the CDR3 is TGCGCCAGCAGCTTGGTATGGCGGGAGGCCTCACCTTACAATGAGCAGTTCTTC.

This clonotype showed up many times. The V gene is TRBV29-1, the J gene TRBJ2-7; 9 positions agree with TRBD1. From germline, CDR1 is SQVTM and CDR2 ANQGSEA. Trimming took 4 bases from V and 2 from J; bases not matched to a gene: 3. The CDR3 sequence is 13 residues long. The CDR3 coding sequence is TGCAGCGTTGGTGGGACAGGGCCCTACGAGCAGTACTTC. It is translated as CSVGGTGPYEQYF.

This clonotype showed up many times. The chain's CDR3 is CASSLMRGSYNEQFF. CDR3 in DNA: TGTGCCAGCAGCTTAATGAGGGGCTCCTACAATGAGCAGTTCTTC. The rearrangement links TRBV7-3 to TRBJ2-1; the D gene could be TRBD1 or TRBD2 (5 bases each). CDR3 length: 15 amino acids. V gave up 1 base and J gave up 0 bases, with 7 bases separating them. In germline, CDR1 is SGHTA, CDR2 FQGTGA.

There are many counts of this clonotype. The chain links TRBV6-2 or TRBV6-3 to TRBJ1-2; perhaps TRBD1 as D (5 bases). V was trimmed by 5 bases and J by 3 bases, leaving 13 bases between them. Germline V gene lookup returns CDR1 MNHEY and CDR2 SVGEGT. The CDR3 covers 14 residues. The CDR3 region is CASSRDPDYYGYTF. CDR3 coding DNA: TGTGCCAGCAGTCGGGACCCGGATTACTATGGCTACACCTTC.

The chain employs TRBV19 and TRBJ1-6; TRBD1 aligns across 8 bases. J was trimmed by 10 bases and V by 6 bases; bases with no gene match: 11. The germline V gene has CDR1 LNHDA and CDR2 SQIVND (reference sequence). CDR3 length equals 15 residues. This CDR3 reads CASSRGRDLRSPLHF. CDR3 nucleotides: TGTGCCAGTAGCAGGGGGCGCGACCTTCGATCACCCCTCCACTTT.

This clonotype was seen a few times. The CDR3 sequence is CASSEEGGASSYNSPLHF. The CDR3 DNA is TGCGCCAGCAGTGAGGAAGGTGGAGCAAGCTCCTATAATTCACCCCTCCACTTT. The rearrangement uses TRBV10-1 and TRBJ1-6; unclear D gene. With 2 bases removed from V and 0 bases from J, the gap between germline ends came to 14 bases. CDR1 is WNHNN, CDR2 SYGVQD, per germline (reference sequence). There are 18 residues in the CDR3.

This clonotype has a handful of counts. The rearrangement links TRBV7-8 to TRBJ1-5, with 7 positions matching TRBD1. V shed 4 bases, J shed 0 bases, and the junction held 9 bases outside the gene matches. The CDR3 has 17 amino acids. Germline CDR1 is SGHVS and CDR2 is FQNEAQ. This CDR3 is CASSSPPGTDSNQPQHF. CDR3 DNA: TGTGCCAGCAGCTCACCCCCCGGGACAGATAGCAATCAGCCCCAGCATTTT.

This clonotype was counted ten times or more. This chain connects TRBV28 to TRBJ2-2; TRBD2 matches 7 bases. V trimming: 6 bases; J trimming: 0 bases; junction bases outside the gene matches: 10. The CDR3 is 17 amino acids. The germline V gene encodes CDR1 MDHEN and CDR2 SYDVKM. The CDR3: CASRYRLAQSNTGELFF. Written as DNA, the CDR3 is TGTGCCAGCAGGTACCGACTAGCCCAATCGAACACCGGGGAGCTGTTTTTT.

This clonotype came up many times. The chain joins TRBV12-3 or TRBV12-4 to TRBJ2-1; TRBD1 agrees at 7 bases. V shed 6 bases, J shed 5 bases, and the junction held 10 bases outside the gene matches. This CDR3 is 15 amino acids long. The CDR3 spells CASSSRQGYNNEQFF. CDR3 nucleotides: TGTGCCAGCAGCTCACGACAGGGTTACAACAATGAGCAGTTCTTC.